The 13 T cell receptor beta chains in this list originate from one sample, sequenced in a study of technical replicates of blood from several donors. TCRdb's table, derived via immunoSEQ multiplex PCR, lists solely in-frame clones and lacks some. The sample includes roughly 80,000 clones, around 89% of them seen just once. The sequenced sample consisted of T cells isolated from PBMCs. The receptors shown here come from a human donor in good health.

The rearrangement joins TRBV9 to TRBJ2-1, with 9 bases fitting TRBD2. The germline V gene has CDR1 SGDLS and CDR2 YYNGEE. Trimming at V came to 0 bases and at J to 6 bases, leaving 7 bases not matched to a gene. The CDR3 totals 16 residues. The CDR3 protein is CASSVGAGGGTNEQFF. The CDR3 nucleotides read TGTGCCAGCAGCGTAGGAGCGGGAGGAGGTACCAATGAGCAGTTCTTC.

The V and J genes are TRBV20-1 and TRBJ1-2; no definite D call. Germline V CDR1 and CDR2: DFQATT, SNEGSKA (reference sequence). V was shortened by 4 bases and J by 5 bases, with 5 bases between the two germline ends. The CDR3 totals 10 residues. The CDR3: CSATQYGYTF. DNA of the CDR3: TGCAGTGCTACCCAGTATGGCTACACCTTC.

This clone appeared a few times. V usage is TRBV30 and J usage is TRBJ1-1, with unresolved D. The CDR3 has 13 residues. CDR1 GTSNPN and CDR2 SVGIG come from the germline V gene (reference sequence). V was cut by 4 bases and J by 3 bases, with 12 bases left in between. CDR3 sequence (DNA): TGTGCCTGGAAAAACGGTCGGGACACTGAAGCTTTCTTT. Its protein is CAWKNGRDTEAFF.

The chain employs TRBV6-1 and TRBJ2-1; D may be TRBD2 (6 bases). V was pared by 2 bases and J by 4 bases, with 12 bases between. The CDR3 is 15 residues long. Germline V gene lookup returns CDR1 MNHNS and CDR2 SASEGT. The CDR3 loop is CASSETSPSYNEQFF. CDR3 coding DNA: TGTGCCAGCAGTGAAACTAGCCCGTCATACAATGAGCAGTTCTTC.

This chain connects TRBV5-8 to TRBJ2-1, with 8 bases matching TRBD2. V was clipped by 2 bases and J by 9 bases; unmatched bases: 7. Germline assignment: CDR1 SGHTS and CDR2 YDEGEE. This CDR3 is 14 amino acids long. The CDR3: CASSFLLGRVEQFF. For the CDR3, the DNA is TGTGCCAGCAGCTTCCTCCTCGGGAGGGTTGAGCAGTTCTTC.

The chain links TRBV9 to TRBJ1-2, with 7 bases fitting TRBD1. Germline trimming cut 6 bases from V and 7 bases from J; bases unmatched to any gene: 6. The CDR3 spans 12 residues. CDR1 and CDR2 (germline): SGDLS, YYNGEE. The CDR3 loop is CASTRDSFGYTF. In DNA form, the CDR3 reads TGTGCCAGCACCCGGGACAGCTTTGGCTACACCTTC.

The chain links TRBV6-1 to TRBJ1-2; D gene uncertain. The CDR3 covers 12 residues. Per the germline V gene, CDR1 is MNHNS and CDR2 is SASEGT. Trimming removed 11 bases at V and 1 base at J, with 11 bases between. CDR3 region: CAVTAINYGYTF. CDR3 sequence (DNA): TGTGCCGTAACAGCTATTAACTATGGCTACACCTTC.

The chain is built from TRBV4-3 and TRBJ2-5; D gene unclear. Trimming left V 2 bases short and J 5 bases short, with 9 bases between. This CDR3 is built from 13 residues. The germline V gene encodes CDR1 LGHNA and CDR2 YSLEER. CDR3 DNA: TGCGCCAGCAGCCAATTAGTTCGGGAGACCCAGTACTTC. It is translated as CASSQLVRETQYF.

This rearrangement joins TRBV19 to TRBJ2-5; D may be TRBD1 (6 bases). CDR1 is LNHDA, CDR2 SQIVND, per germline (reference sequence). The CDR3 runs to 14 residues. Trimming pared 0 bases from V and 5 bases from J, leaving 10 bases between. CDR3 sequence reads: CASSIEGGIETQYF. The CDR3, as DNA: TGTGCCAGTAGTATAGAAGGGGGTATCGAGACCCAGTACTTC.

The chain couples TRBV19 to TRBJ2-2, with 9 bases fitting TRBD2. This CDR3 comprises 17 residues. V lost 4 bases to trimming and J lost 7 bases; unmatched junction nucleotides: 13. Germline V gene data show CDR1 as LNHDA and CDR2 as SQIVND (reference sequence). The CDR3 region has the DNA TGTGCCAGTAGTACGTTACAGAGCGGGAGGAGTGGCGGGGAGCTGTTTTTT. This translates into CASSTLQSGRSGGELFF.

The CDR3 DNA reads TGCGCCAGCAGCCCTAGCGGCTCCTACAATGAGCAGTTCTTC. It encodes CASSPSGSYNEQFF. V and J are TRBV4-1 and TRBJ2-1; 7 positions match TRBD2. The CDR3 runs to 14 residues. Trimming removed 4 bases from V and 0 bases from J; junction bases left unmatched: 0. Germline values: CDR1 MGHRA, CDR2 YSYEKL.

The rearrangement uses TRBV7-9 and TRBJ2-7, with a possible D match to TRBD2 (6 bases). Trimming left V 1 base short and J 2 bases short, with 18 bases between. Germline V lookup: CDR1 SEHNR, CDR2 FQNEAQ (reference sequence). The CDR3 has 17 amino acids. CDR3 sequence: CASSLVRLGHYTYEQYF. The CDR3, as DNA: TGTGCCAGCAGCTTAGTCCGACTAGGACATTACACCTACGAGCAGTACTTC.

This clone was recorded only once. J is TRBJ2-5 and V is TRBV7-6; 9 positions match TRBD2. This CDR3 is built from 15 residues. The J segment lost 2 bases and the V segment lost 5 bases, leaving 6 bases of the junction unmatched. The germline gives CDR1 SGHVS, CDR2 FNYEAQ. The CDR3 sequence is CASSLGLAKQETQYF. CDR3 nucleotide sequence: TGTGCCAGCAGCCTAGGACTAGCGAAACAAGAGACCCAGTACTTC.